Detailed here is one TCR beta chain. The antigen is undetermined. Libraries were prepared by immunoSEQ multiplex PCR; TCRdb keeps only in-frame clonotypes and omits some of them. Among 250,000 or so clones listed, around 90% were seen once. This CDR3 comprises 14 residues. Germline V gene lookup returns CDR1 SGHRS and CDR2 YFSETQ. Trimming left V 3 bases short and J 8 bases short, with 14 bases between. This entry is derived from a study of Ad26.COV2.S vaccination and SARS-CoV-2 variants. On the study more broadly: Of the COV1001 trial arms, the Ad26.COV2.S arm included the donor. The vaccine Ad26.COV2.S was put into the muscle once, or twice with 56 days between.

Study results and limitations: After vaccination, reports described spike-specific CD8+ and CD4+ T cell responses as showing substantial breadth. For non-spike TCRs, breadth in vaccine recipients resembled that in placebo recipients.

Treatment noted: 15 to 20 received Ad26.COV2.S at low or high dose, single or two shots; 5 received placebo; per-sample allocation not given. Each sample was drawn 63 days after the first injection (of vaccine or placebo). The TCR was taken from a person between 18 and 59 years old who received the Ad26.COV2.S COVID-19 vaccine or a placebo. The chain employs TRBV5-1 and TRBJ1-4, with TRBD1 as a possible D gene (5 bases). The starting material was peripheral blood, obtained in a trial of Ad26.COV2.S vaccine versus placebo. The chain's CDR3 is CASSSHRGPEKLFF. The CDR3 DNA sequence: TGCGCCAGCAGCTCGCACCGGGGACCGGAAAAACTGTTTTTT.